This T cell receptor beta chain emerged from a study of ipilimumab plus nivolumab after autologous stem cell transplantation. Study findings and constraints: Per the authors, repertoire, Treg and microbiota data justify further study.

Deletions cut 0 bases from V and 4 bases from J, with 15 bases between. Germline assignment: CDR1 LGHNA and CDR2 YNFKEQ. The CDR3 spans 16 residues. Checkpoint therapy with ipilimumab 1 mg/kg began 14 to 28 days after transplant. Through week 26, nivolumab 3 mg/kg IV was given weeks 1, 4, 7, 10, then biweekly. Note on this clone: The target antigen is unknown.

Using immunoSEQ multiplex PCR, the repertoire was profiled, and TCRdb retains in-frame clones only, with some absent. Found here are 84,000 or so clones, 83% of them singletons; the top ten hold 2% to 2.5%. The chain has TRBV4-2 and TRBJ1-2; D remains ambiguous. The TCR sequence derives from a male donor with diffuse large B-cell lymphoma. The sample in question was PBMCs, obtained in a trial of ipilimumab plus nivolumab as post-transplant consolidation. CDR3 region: CASSQDRRQIGYGYTF. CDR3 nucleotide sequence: TGTGCCAGCAGCCAAGATAGGAGGCAGATTGGCTATGGCTACACCTTC.